These 10 T cell receptor beta chains share one sample of origin, sequenced in a study of CD8+CD57+ T cells in acquired aplastic anemia. TCR beta VDJ combinations and CDR3 sequences were profiled from genomic DNA. MiXCR was run by TCRdb on the reads, yielding one entry per CDR3 protein. The sample has 150,000 to 200,000 distinct CDR3 sequences, just under 45% seen once. The material sequenced was sorted CD4+, CD8+, or CD8+CD57+ T cells (not recorded which) from PBMCs. The receptors come from a human donor in good health.

This clonotype was detected a few times. A read error may be the cause here, since a much bigger clone is one base away. The chain recombines TRBV2 with TRBJ2-2; 9 bases are shared with TRBD1. Germline-derived CDR1 and CDR2 are SNHLY and FYNNEI. V shed 10 bases and J 0 bases; nucleotides not matched to a gene: 12. The CDR3 totals 17 residues. CDR3 sequence reads: CATDFRDREPNTGELFF. The CDR3 nucleotides read TGTGCCACCGATTTCCGGGACAGGGAGCCGAACACCGGGGAGCTGTTTTTT. Looking up the rest from reference TRBV2 and TRBJ2-2 gives the full variable domain: EPEVTQTPSHQVTQMGQEVILRCVPISNHLYFYWYRQILGQKVEFLVSFYNNEISEKSEIFDDQFSVERPDGSNFTLKIRSTKLEDSAMYFCATDFRDREPNTGELFFGEGSRLTVL.

J is TRBJ1-6 and V is TRBV5-6; TRBD1 aligns across 7 bases. The J segment lost 8 bases and the V segment lost 4 bases, leaving 9 bases of the junction unmatched. This CDR3 comprises 15 residues. Germline CDR1 reads SGHDT; CDR2 reads YYEEEE. The CDR3 region is CASSNTQGWDSPLHF. For the CDR3, the DNA is TGTGCCAGCAGCAATACACAGGGGTGGGATTCACCCCTCCACTTT.

V and J are TRBV9 and TRBJ2-3; a weak D match, TRBD2 (7 bases). Germline CDR1 and CDR2: SGDLS and YYNGEE. The CDR3 contains 14 residues. V shed 7 bases and J shed 1 base, with 13 bases lying between them. In DNA form, the CDR3 reads TGTGCCAGCGGAGGGGGGGCCGGCACAGATACGCAGTATTTT. Translation: CASGGGAGTDTQYF. The whole variable domain, remainder taken from reference TRBV9 and TRBJ2-3, is DSGVTQTPKHLITATGQRVTLRCSPRSGDLSVYWYQQSLDQGLQFLIQYYNGEERAKGNILERFSAQQFPDLHSELNLSSLELGDSALYFCASGGGAGTDTQYFGPGTRLTVL.

This clonotype has a count of ten or more. The chain joins TRBV19 to TRBJ2-1; the D is unclear. The germline V gene encodes CDR1 LNHDA and CDR2 SQIVND (reference sequence). V was cut by 3 bases and J by 7 bases, with 7 bases left in between. The CDR3 contains 12 residues. The CDR3 sequence is CASSIAENEQFF. CDR3 nucleotides: TGTGCCAGTAGTATTGCTGAAAATGAGCAGTTCTTC.

The chain employs TRBV5-1 and TRBJ1-4; D might be TRBD1 (6 bases). The germline CDR1 and CDR2 sequences are SGHRS and YFSETQ. Trimming pared 4 bases from V and 5 bases from J, leaving 18 bases between. The CDR3 contains 16 residues. CDR3 coding DNA: TGCGCCAGCAGCGTCACCCCGGACAGACGAAATGAAAAACTGTTTTTT. Translated, it gives CASSVTPDRRNEKLFF.

As regards this clonotype: Since a much larger clone is just one base distant, this may be a read error. This chain uses TRBV7-2 with TRBJ2-7; 9 positions match TRBD1. In germline, CDR1 is SGHTA, CDR2 FQGNSA. The CDR3 runs to 16 residues. CDR3 bases: TGTGTCAGCAGCTTAGTGCCGGGACAGGGATCCTACGAGCAGTACTTC. Protein product: CVSSLVPGQGSYEQYF.

This clonotype was seen at least ten times. The rearrangement joins TRBV5-1 to TRBJ2-2; a possible D gene is TRBD2 (6 bases). Germline V gene data show CDR1 as SGHRS and CDR2 as YFSETQ. This CDR3 is 15 amino acids long. The V end was cut by 4 bases, the J end by 5 bases, with 15 bases between. The CDR3 loop is CASSPGWGETGELFF. Here the CDR3 DNA reads TGCGCCAGCAGCCCCGGTTGGGGGGAGACCGGGGAGCTGTTTTTT.

The chain links TRBV10-3 to TRBJ2-2; D remains unclear. V shed 8 bases and J shed 4 bases, with 17 bases lying between them. This CDR3 has 15 amino acids. Germline assignment: CDR1 ENHRY and CDR2 SYGVKD. The CDR3 bases are TGTGCCATCGCCTTAGGGTCCACCAGCACCGGGGAGCTGTTTTTT. Residues: CAIALGSTSTGELFF.

To note about this clonotype: Likely a read error: the CDR3 ends without its conserved phenylalanine or tryptophan. The gene calls are TRBV7-2 and TRBJ2-3; 7 positions match TRBD2. CDR1 and CDR2 from the germline V gene are SGHTA and FQGNSA. The V gene end was trimmed by 7 bases and the J gene end by 6 bases; junction bases not matched to a gene: 7. The CDR3 length is 13 residues. DNA for the CDR3: TGTGCCAGCACCGGAGTGCGGGAGGATACGCAGTATGTT. This sequence encodes CASTGVREDTQYV.

This clonotype was detected ten times or more. The rearrangement joins TRBV20-1 to TRBJ2-6; a possible D gene is TRBD2 (5 bases). The CDR3 extends over 15 amino acids. Germline V CDR1 and CDR2: DFQATT, SNEGSKA (reference sequence). V lost 3 bases, J lost 2 bases, and 11 bases lay in between. CDR3 protein: CSASTGFPGANVLTF. As DNA, the CDR3 is TGCAGTGCTAGTACGGGGTTCCCTGGGGCCAACGTCCTGACTTTC.